This T cell receptor beta chain was captured by sequencing in a study of technical replicates of blood from a handful of donors. The table came from immunoSEQ multiplex PCR; TCRdb's copy has only in-frame clones and leaves some out. The data hold tens of thousands of clones, with about 95% observed a single time. CDR3 length: 15 residues. Per the germline V gene, CDR1 is SGHTA and CDR2 is FQGNSA. V was clipped by 5 bases and J by 3 bases; unmatched bases: 7. The TCR originated in a human donor in good health. The chain has TRBV7-2 and TRBJ1-2; 9 bases map to TRBD1. Sequencing was performed on T cells isolated from PBMCs. The CDR3 DNA is TGTGCCAGCAGCCTCCTGACAGGGGGATACTATGGCTACACCTTC. This gives the protein CASSLLTGGYYGYTF.